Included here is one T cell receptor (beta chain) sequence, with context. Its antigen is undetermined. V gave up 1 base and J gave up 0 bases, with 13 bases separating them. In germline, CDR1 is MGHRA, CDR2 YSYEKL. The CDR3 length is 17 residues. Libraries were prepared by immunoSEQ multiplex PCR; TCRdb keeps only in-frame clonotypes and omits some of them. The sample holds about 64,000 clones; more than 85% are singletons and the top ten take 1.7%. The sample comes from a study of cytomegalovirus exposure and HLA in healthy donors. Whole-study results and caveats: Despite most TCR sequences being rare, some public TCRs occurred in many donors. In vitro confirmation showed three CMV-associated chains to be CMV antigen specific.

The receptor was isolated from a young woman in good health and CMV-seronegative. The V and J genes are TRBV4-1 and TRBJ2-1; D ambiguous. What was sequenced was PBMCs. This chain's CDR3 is CASSQVDLGFSYNEQFF. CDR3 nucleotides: TGCGCCAGCAGCCAAGTAGATCTCGGGTTCTCCTACAATGAGCAGTTCTTC.